The 7 T cell receptor beta chains below were found in one sample sequenced in a study of blood T cell repertoires in COVID-19. Only in-frame clones appear in the TCRdb table, and some are missing; sequencing was by immunoSEQ multiplex PCR. In the table there are over 70,000 clones, more than 75% of which are singletons. Input material: peripheral blood. The receptors derive from a human donor in a cohort sampled during active COVID-19.

CDR3 in DNA: TGTGCCAGCTCACCACCGGGGCAGGCGGACTACGAGCAGTACTTC. This gives the protein CASSPPGQADYEQYF. The chain is built from TRBV18 and TRBJ2-7, with a tentative D call TRBD1 (5 bases). The CDR3 runs 15 residues. V lost 0 bases to trimming and J lost 3 bases, with 12 bases between them. The germline V gene encodes CDR1 KGHSH and CDR2 LQKENI.

The rearrangement uses TRBV15 and TRBJ2-1; weak D call: TRBD2 (6 bases). V lost 8 bases to trimming and J lost 7 bases, with 18 bases between them. CDR1 is LNHNV and CDR2 is YYDKDF in the germline V gene (reference sequence). The CDR3 totals 14 residues. CDR3 in DNA: TGTGCCACCTCGGGGGACTCCGTGGGGAATGAGCAGTTCTTC. As protein: CATSGDSVGNEQFF.

The chain has TRBV5-1 and TRBJ2-7, with D maybe TRBD2 (5 bases). This CDR3 contains 14 residues. V was shortened by 1 base and J by 0 bases, with 8 bases between the two germline ends. Germline lookup yields CDR1 SGHRS and CDR2 YFSETQ. The CDR3 here is CASSLPGSSYEQYF. The CDR3 coding sequence is TGCGCCAGCAGCTTGCCGGGGAGCTCCTACGAGCAGTACTTC. Complete variable domain (other parts from reference TRBV5-1 and TRBJ2-7): KAGVTQTPRYLIKTRGQQVTLSCSPISGHRSVSWYQQTPGQGLQFLFEYFSETQRNKGNFPGRFSGRQFSNSRSEMNVSTLELGDSALYLCASSLPGSSYEQYFGPGTRLTVT.

In its sample, this clone was seen once. The rearrangement joins TRBV28 to TRBJ2-3, with D possibly being TRBD1 (6 bases). Trimming stripped 7 bases from V and 6 bases from J, with 20 bases between. This CDR3 contains 15 residues. Germline V CDR1 and CDR2: MDHEN, SYDVKM. The CDR3 DNA follows: TGTGCCAGCAAGGGTGCACAGGGCCGCGGGGATACGCAGTATTTT. It is translated as CASKGAQGRGDTQYF. The whole variable domain, remainder taken from reference TRBV28 and TRBJ2-3, is DVKVTQSSRYLVKRTGEKVFLECVQDMDHENMFWYRQDPGLGLRLIYFSYDVKMKEKGDIPEGYSVSREKKERFSLILESASTNQTSMYLCASKGAQGRGDTQYFGPGTRLTVL.

The CDR3 spells CASPSIMVPSNEQFF. DNA for the CDR3: TGTGCCAGCCCCTCGATTATGGTCCCTAGTAATGAGCAGTTCTTC. The chain has TRBV5-8 and TRBJ2-1, with no clear D. The germline CDR1 and CDR2 sequences are SGHTS and YDEGEE. Trimming shortened V by 7 bases and J by 7 bases, and 21 bases separated the two germline ends. The CDR3 extends over 15 amino acids.

This clone was detected a few times. This chain joins TRBV7-9 and TRBJ2-7; tentatively, D is TRBD2 (5 bases). The V end lost 6 bases, the J end lost 4 bases, and 16 bases lay between the germline ends. CDR1 is SEHNR and CDR2 is FQNEAQ in the germline V gene (reference sequence). The CDR3 runs 14 residues. CDR3 DNA sequence: TGTGCCAGCAGTACTATAGAGGGAAGTTACGAGCAGTACTTC. This translates into CASSTIEGSYEQYF.

The CDR3 DNA is TGCGCCAGCAGCTTGGAGGTCAGGGCAGACGCGTATTCACCCCTCCACTTT. It codes for CASSLEVRADAYSPLHF. The chain is built from TRBV5-1 and TRBJ1-6; tentative D call: TRBD1 (5 bases). CDR1 is SGHRS, CDR2 YFSETQ, per germline. The CDR3 contains 17 residues. Trimming shortened V by 0 bases and J by 8 bases, and 18 bases separated the two germline ends.